This T cell receptor beta chain was observed in a study of cytomegalovirus exposure and HLA in healthy donors (TCRdb year 2017). As for the study more broadly: In an earlier analysis of several hundred of the donors, around 300 Gb of sequence data and 100 million or so unique TCR beta sequences from about 190 million T cells were reported. The genetic ancestry cluster associated with self-reported Caucasian donors included over 80% of the 398 genotyped donors. In the later analysis, no new phenotypic data were used to find candidate immune exposures; instead, reliance was placed on TCR beta sequences and their occurrence across donors. Among around 400 genotyped donors of the cohort, an average of around 240,000 unique TCR beta nucleotide sequences were sequenced per donor, roughly 18% of them non-productive. High-throughput TCR immunosequencing, statistical association of individual TCRs with disease status, and machine learning were combined to predict cytomegalovirus infection status. The aim of the study was to test whether cataloging public T cell receptors could identify signatures of past pathogen exposure. The number of typed donors differed by locus: 629-630 for A, B, C, DRB1 and DQB1; some 500 for DQA1; some 610 for DPA1; and roughly 490 for DPB1. HLA typing included class I and class II loci at four-digit resolution. A later genetic analysis used genome-wide SNP genotypes for about 60% of the roughly 670 donors, treating that subset as a discovery cohort. Roughly 300 gigabases of sequencing data and approximately 85 million unique TCR sequences were included in an early release covering roughly 600 HLA-typed donors. Donor age, sex, ethnicity and CMV serostatus were compiled together with the repertoire data. Using immunosequencing, the study profiled T cell repertoires from 640 or so subjects and related those repertoires to cytomegalovirus serostatus. Because of strong linkage in the cohort, five DR-DQ haplotypes were treated as single units for association and clustering. Every repertoire in the discovery cohort had been generated on one and the same sequencing platform. A later analysis re-analyzed previously published TCR beta repertoires from approximately 670 donors and added high-resolution HLA genotyping to study TCR occurrence patterns. An earlier analysis of 587 of the donors used high-throughput TCR beta sequencing to judge whether each TCR beta V gene segment behaved as functional or pseudogenic. Besides the first cohort of roughly 660 subjects, a separate validation cohort made up of 95 to 150 different subjects was used. Overall study outcomes, separate from this receptor: Approximately 18 rarely observed V segments, including chromosome 9 orphons, were excluded from the earlier analysis of several hundred of the donors because counts were too low. A later genetic analysis reported fewer N-insertions in productive TCRs among donors in an Asian-associated ancestry cluster than the roughly 670-donor mean. Most CMV-associated TCR beta chains appeared to be HLA-restricted in a later analysis, and the HLA associations seemed to be driven largely by CMV exposure. A group of highly shared sequence variants was considered likely to be a technical artifact of the sequencing pipeline. According to a later analysis, TCR association rates differed among HLA loci, with DRB1 alleles showing the most associated TCRs and HLA-C alleles showing the fewest. Strong co-occurrence of HLA alleles, especially DR and DQ, made assigning TCR associations to individual alleles difficult. In a later genetic analysis, a missense DCLRE1C variant was associated with V-gene and J-gene trimming of TCR beta chains, and the association was replicated in an independent cohort. The authors suggested that the approach could potentially be generalized to other disease states and immunological phenotypes. The only immune exposure information available for the cohort was CMV serostatus. In the study, around 150 TCR beta chains were listed as associated with cytomegalovirus. A later analysis associated about 17,000 TCR beta sequences with specific HLA alleles at a false discovery rate of 0.05. Sequencing depth was assumed to be roughly uniform across donors in the presence/absence analyses, though that assumption may not hold. In a later analysis, HLA-associated TCR beta chains showed more clonal expansion and lower generation probabilities than non-associated chains that were equally common. In vitro tests confirmed that three of the cytomegalovirus-associated TCR beta chains recognize cytomegalovirus antigens. The cohort was sequenced for TCR beta chains only, and without alpha or paired-chain data the features that could be detected were limited. In both the original and validation cohorts, the classifier was reported to diagnose cytomegalovirus status with high specificity and sensitivity. Linkage disequilibrium might explain the correlated functional status among segregating V segments, but an unknown experimental factor could not be excluded. The 87-base-pair reads could not distinguish some IMGT-functional V segments, including TRBV6-2 and TRBV6-3, so those segments were excluded. A further reported finding was that TCR beta sequences accurately predicted the HLA-A and HLA-B alleles for most subjects in the first cohort. Because HLA typing was missing for some donors at each locus, association tests included only the typed subset. Across donors, most TCR sequences were observed very rarely, whereas some public TCRs were present in many individuals. According to a later analysis, parvovirus B19, influenza, CMV and Epstein-Barr virus appeared linked to several top co-occurrence clusters. In an earlier analysis of over 550 of the donors, most TCR beta V segments were observed in productive rearrangements about 87% or about 30% of the time, broadly matching IMGT annotations.

The protocol used for the library was the immunoSEQ multiplex PCR assay. For the multiplex PCR, a mixture combining 60 forward primers for TCR Vbeta segments and 13 reverse primers for TCR Jbeta segments was used. The CDR3 region of rearranged TCR beta genes was amplified from genomic DNA by a multiplex PCR assay. The amplified TCR beta libraries were sequenced on the Illumina HiSeq System as 87-base-pair reads. Concerning the study's data processing: Across the 600 to 700 repertoires, a later analysis counted 80 million or so unique TCR beta chains, around 10 million of which were shared by at least two donors. Raw reads were error-corrected and collapsed into unique sequences with a nearest-neighbor algorithm that merged closely related sequences to remove PCR and sequencing errors. V, D and J gene segments were assigned by aligning CDR3 sequences to IMGT reference sequences. For a sequence to be retained, a match of at least six nucleotides to both a V gene segment and a J gene segment was required. A rearrangement counted as productive if the CDR3 had no stop codons and remained in frame with V and J, and every other rearrangement counted as non-productive. CDR3 was defined according to IMGT convention as the region running from the second conserved V-encoded cysteine to the conserved J-encoded phenylalanine. Sequences without an unambiguous match to a single V gene segment were excluded from the earlier analysis of about 600 of the donors. In an earlier analysis of around 590 of the donors, a V segment was called functional when productive rearrangements were above 56.7%, and segregating when the standard deviation between donors exceeded 5%. To diagnose cytomegalovirus status from the catalog of TCR beta chain sequences, a statistical classification framework was built. A later analysis assigned V and J genes by comparing TCR nucleotide sequences with IMGT/GENE-DB human TR gene sequences. The TCRdist pipeline was used in a later analysis to assign CDR3 sequences and most-parsimonious VDJ recombination scenarios. In a later analysis, every TCR beta chain was defined by the combination of its CDR3 amino acid sequence and its V-gene family, and reads without a unique V-gene family were dropped. A later analysis removed 500 to 600 highly shared, low-generation-probability nucleotide sequences to deal with suspected cross-contamination and a sequencing artifact. In a later analysis, a clonal expansion index was calculated for each public chain from normalized within-repertoire ranks of inferred template counts. In a later analysis, generation probabilities were computed using a VDJ recombination model fitted to out-of-frame rearrangements, and the results were checked against IGoR. In a later analysis, TCR-TCR, TCR-HLA and TCR-CMV co-occurrence was scored with hypergeometric tests, and a repertoire-size bias correction was applied to TCR pairs. False discovery rates were estimated in a later analysis by permuting HLA or CMV assignments 20 times. In a later analysis, co-occurring TCRs were grouped with DBSCAN, and TCRdist sequence similarity was added when clustering was performed within HLA-allele-positive subsets. For co-occurrence clustering, repertoires with fewer than 30,000 or more than 120,000 public chains were excluded, along with a handful of repertoires with anomalous nucleotide sharing. Sourced from immuneACCESS, this table was stored by TCRdb with only in-frame sequences that have V and J called. A share of the clones is absent; for the studies checked, an unresolved V gene accounts for under half, and the remainder has no known explanation. The DNA gave D and trimming, while V, J and clone size come from that table. Counted in this sample were approximately 190,000 clones; over 65% of them appeared once. The ten largest clones represent 2% to 3% of the sample.

The CDR3 contains 15 residues, cysteine and phenylalanine counted. CDR3 DNA only is kept here, 45 bases in frame from base 1. Deletion took 8 bases off V and 0 bases off J, with a span of 14 bases between the germline ends. The germline V gene sets CDR1 to SNHLY and CDR2 to FYNNEI. In its sample, this clone was seen once. The antigen it binds to is not known. Nothing much larger sits one base from this clone, and base qualities are not available. The cohort was made up of about 670 healthy bone marrow donors. At the time of sampling, all cohort members were nominally healthy, though unrecorded immune exposures were likely present. The donor tested CMV seropositive and was one of the 289 seropositive cohort members. Each donor provided a peripheral blood sample, and peripheral blood mononuclear cells were used for TCR beta sequencing. Genomic DNA extraction from the blood cell samples was performed with the Qiagen DNeasy Blood Extraction Kit.

The TCR originated in a woman in her forties or fifties in good health and CMV-seropositive. Sequenced input: PBMCs. The chain is made from TRBV2 and TRBJ1-3, with a tentative D gene TRBD1 over 5 matching bases. The DNA reads TGTGCCAGCGGGGAGGGCGGGACCTCTGGAAACACCATATATTTT. This sequence encodes CASGEGGTSGNTIYF.